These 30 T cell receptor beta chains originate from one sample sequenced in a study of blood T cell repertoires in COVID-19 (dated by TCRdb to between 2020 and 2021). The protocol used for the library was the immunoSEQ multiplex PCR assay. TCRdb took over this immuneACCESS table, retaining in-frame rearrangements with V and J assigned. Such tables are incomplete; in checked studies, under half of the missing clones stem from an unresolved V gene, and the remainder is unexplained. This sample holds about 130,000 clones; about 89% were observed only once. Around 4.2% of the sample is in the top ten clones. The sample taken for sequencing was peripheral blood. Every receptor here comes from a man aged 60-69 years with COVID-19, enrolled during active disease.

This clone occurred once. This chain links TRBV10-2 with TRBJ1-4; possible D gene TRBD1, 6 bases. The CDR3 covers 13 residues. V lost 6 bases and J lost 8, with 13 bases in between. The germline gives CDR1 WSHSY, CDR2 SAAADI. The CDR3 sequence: CASSNRVREKLFF. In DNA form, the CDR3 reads TGCGCCAGCAGCAACAGGGTCAGGGAAAAACTGTTTTTT.

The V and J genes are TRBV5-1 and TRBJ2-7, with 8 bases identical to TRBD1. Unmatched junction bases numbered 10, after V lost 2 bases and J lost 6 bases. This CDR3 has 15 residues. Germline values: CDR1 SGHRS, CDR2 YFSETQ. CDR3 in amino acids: CASSFTGGRSGEQYF. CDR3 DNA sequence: TGCGCCAGCAGCTTCACAGGGGGAAGGAGTGGCGAGCAGTACTTC.

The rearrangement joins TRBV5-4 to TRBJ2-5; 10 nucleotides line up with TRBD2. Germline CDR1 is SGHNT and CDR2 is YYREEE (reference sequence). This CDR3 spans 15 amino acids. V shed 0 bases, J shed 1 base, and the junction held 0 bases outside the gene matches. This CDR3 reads CASSLVAGGQETQYF. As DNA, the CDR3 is TGTGCCAGCAGCTTGGTAGCGGGGGGCCAAGAGACCCAGTACTTC. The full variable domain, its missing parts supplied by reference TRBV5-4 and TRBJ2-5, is ETGVTQSPTHLIKTRGQQVTLRCSSQSGHNTVSWYQQALGQGPQFIFQYYREEENGRGNFPPRFSGLQFPNYSSELNVNALELDDSALYLCASSLVAGGQETQYFGPGTRLLVL.

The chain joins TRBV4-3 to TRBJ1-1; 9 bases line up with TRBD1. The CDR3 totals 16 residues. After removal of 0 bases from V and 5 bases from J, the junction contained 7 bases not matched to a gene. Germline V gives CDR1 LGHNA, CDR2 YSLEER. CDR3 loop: CASSQDSGQGRTEAFF. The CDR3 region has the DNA TGCGCCAGCAGCCAAGATTCGGGACAGGGCAGGACTGAAGCTTTCTTT.

CDR3 coding DNA: TGTGCCAGCGGGGAACAGGGTCCAACTAATGAAAAACTGTTTTTT. This translates into CASGEQGPTNEKLFF. The chain employs TRBV25-1 and TRBJ1-4; tentative D call: TRBD1 (6 bases). Trimming pared 8 bases from V and 0 bases from J, leaving 13 bases between. Germline V gene sequence: CDR1 MGHDK, CDR2 SYGVNS. This CDR3 has 15 amino acids.

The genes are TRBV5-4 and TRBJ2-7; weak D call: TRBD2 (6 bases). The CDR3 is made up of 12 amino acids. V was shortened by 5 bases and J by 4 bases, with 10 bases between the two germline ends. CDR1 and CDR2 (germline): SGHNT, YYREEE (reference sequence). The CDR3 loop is CASSRDWYEQYF. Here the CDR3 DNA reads TGTGCCAGCAGTCGGGACTGGTACGAGCAGTACTTC. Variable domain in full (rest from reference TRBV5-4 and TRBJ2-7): ETGVTQSPTHLIKTRGQQVTLRCSSQSGHNTVSWYQQALGQGPQFIFQYYREEENGRGNFPPRFSGLQFPNYSSELNVNALELDDSALYLCASSRDWYEQYFGPGTRLTVT.

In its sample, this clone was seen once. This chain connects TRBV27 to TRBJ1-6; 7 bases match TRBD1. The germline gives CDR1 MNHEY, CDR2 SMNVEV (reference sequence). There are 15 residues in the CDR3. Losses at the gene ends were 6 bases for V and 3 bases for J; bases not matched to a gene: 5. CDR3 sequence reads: CASRLGQVYNSPLHF. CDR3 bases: TGTGCCAGCAGACTCGGACAGGTCTATAATTCACCCCTCCACTTT.

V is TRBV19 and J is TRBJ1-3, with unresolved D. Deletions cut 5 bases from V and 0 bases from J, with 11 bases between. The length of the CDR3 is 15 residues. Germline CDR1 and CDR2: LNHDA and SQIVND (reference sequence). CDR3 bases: TGTGCCAGTAGTGACGGGTCGAGCTCTGGAAACACCATATATTTT. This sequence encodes CASSDGSSSGNTIYF.

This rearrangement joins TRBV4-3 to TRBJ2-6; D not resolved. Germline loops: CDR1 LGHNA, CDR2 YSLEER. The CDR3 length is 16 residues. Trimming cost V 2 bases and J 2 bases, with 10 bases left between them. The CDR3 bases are TGCGCCAGCAGCCAACAGATAGCTGCTGGGGCCAACGTCCTGACTTTC. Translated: CASSQQIAAGANVLTF.

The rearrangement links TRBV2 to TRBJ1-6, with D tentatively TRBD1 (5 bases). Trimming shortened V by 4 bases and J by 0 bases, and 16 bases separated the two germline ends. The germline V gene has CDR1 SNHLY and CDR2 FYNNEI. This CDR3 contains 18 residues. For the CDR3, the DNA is TGTGCCAGCAGTGCCCCGGGACGGGGGAGCTCCTATAATTCACCCCTCCACTTT. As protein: CASSAPGRGSSYNSPLHF.

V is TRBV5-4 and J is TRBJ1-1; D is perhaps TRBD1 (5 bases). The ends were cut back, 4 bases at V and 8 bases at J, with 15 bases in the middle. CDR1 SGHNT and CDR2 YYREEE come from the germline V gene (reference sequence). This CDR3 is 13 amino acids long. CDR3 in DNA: TGTGCCAGCAGCGGGGGGACCCGAGGGGAAGCTTTCTTT. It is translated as CASSGGTRGEAFF.

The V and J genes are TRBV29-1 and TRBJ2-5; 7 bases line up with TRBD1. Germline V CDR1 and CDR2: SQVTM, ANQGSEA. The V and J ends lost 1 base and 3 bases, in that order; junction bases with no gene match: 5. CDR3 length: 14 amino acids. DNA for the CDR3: TGCAGCGTTGAAGCTTGGGACAGAGAAGAGACCCAGTACTTC. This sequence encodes CSVEAWDREETQYF. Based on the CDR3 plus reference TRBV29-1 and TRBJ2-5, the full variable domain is SAVISQKPSRDICQRGTSLTIQCQVDSQVTMMFWYRQQPGQSLTLIATANQGSEATYESGFVIDKFPISRPNLTFSTLTVSNMSPEDSSIYLCSVEAWDREETQYFGPGTRLLVL.

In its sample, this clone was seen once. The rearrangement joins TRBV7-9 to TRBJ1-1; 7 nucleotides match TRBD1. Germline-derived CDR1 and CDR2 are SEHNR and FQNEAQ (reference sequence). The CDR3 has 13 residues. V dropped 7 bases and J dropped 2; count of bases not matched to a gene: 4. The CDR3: CASTRDSNTEAFF. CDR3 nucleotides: TGTGCCAGCACCAGGGACAGCAACACTGAAGCTTTCTTT.

The CDR3 sequence: CASTYSPGRGSTEAFF. CDR3 DNA: TGTGCCAGTACCTATTCGCCGGGCAGGGGGTCCACTGAAGCTTTCTTT. The chain combines TRBV19 with TRBJ1-1; TRBD1 matches at 7 bases. The CDR3 sequence is 16 residues long. The trim removed 7 bases at V and 4 bases at J, leaving 15 bases unmatched. Germline-derived CDR1 and CDR2 are LNHDA and SQIVND (reference sequence).

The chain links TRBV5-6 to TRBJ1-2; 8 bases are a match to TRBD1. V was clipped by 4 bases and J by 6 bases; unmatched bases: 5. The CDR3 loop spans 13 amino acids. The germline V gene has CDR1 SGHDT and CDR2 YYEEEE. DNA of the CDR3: TGTGCCAGCAGCCTACGGACAGGGAATGGCTACACCTTC. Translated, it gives CASSLRTGNGYTF.

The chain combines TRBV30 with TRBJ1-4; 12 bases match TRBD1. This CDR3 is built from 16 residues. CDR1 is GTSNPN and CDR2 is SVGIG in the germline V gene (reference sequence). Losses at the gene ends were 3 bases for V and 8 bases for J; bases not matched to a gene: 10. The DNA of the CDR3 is TGTGCCTGGAGCTCCGGGACAGGGGGCTATAGGGAAAAACTGTTTTTT. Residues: CAWSSGTGGYREKLFF.

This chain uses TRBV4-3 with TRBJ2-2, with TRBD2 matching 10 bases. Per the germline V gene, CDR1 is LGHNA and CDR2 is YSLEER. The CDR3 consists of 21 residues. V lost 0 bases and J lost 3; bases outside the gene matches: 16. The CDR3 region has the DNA TGCGCCAGCAGCCAAGATGCCCCCGTAGCGGGGGGAACGGGTTACACCGGGGAGCTGTTTTTT. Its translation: CASSQDAPVAGGTGYTGELFF.

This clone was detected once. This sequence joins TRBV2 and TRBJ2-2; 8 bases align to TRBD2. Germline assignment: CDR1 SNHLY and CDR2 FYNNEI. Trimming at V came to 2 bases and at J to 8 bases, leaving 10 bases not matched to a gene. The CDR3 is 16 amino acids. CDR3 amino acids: CASSESLAGRWGELFF. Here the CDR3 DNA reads TGTGCCAGCAGTGAATCGCTAGCGGGTCGATGGGGGGAGCTGTTTTTT.

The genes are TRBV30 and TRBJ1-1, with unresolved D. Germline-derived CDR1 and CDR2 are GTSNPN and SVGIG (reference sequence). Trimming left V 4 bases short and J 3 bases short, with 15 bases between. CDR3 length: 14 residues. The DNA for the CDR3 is TGTGCCTGGATCGGCGTACGGAGTGACACTGAAGCTTTCTTT. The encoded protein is CAWIGVRSDTEAFF.

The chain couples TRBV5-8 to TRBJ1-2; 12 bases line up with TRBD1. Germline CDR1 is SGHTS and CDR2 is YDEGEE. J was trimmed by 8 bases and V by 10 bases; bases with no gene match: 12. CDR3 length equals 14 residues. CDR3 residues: CAASPRDRGLGYTF. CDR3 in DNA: TGTGCCGCAAGTCCTAGGGACAGGGGGCTCGGCTACACCTTC.

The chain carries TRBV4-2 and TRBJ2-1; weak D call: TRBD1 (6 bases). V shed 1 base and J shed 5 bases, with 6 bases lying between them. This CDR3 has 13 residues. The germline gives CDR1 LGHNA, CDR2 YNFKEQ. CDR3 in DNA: TGTGCCAGCAGCCAAGGGACAGACAATGAGCAGTTCTTC. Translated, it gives CASSQGTDNEQFF.

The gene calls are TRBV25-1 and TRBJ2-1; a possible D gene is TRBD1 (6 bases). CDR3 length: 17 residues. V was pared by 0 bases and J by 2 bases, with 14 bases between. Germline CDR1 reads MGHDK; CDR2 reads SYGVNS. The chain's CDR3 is CASSEYEQGHTYNEQFF. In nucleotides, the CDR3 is TGTGCCAGCAGTGAATATGAACAGGGACATACCTACAATGAGCAGTTCTTC.

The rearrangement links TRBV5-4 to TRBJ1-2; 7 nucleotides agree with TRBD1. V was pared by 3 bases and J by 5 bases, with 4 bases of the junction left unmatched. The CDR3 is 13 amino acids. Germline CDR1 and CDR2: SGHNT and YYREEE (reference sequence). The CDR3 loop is CASSWDSSYGYTF. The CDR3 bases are TGTGCCAGCAGCTGGGACAGCTCTTATGGCTACACCTTC.

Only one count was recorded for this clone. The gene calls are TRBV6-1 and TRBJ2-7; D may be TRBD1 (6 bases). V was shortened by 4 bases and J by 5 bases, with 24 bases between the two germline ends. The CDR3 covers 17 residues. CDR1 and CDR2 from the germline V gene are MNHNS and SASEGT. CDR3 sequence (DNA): TGTGCCAGCAGTGGGGTGCTGGGACAACCAGCTGGCGACGAGCAGTACTTC. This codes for CASSGVLGQPAGDEQYF.

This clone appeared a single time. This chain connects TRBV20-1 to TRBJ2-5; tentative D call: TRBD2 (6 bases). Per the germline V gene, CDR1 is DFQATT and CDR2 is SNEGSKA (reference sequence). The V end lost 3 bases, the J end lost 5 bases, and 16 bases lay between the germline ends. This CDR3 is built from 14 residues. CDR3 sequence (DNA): TGCAGTGCTAGTGAAGTTAGCGGTGAGGAGACCCAGTACTTC. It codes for CSASEVSGEETQYF.

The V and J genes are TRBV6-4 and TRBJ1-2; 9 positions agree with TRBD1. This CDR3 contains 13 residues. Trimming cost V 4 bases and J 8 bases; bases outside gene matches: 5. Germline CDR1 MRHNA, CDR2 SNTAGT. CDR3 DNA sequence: TGTGCCAGCAGTGCGGACAGGGGAGGCGGCTACACCTTC. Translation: CASSADRGGGYTF.

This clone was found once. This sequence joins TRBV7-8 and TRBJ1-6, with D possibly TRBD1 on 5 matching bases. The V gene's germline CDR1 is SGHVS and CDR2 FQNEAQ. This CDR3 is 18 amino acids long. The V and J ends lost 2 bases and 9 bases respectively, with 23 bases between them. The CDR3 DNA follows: TGTGCCAGCAGCTTAATCCAGGGACTAGGGCGTATCGGTTCACCCCTCCACTTT. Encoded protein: CASSLIQGLGRIGSPLHF.

The CDR3 spells CASSVGGQGRNEQFF. The DNA for the CDR3 is TGTGCCAGCAGCGTAGGTGGACAGGGGAGGAATGAGCAGTTCTTC. The chain employs TRBV9 and TRBJ2-1; 9 bases match TRBD1. J lost 7 bases, V lost 0 bases, and 5 bases had no gene match. CDR3 length: 15 residues. The V gene's germline CDR1 is SGDLS and CDR2 YYNGEE.

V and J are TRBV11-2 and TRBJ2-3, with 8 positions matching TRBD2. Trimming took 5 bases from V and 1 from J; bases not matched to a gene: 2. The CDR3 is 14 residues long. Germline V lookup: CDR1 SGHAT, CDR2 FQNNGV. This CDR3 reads CASSPTSGTDTQYF. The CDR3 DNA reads TGTGCCAGCAGCCCGACTAGCGGCACAGATACGCAGTATTTT.

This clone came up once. The CDR3, as DNA: TGTGCCAGCAGCCGGGACTACACAGATACGCAGTATTTT. This translates into CASSRDYTDTQYF. This sequence joins TRBV7-9 and TRBJ2-3, with 7 bases fitting TRBD2. CDR1 is SEHNR, CDR2 FQNEAQ, per germline (reference sequence). Trimming at V came to 5 bases and at J to 2 bases, leaving 1 base not matched to a gene. The CDR3 runs to 13 residues.